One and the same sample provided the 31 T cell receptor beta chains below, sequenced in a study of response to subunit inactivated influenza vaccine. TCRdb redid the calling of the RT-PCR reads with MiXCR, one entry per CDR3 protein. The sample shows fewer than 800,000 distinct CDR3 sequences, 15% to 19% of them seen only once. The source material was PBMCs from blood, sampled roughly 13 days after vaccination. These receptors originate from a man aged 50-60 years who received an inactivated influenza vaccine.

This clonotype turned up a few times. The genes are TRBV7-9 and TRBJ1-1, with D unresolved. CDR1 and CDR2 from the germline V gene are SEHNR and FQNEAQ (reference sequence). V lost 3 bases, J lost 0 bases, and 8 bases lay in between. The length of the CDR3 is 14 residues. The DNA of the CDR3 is TGTGCCAGCAGCTTTCCGGGGTTGAACACTGAAGCTTTCTTT. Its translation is CASSFPGLNTEAFF.

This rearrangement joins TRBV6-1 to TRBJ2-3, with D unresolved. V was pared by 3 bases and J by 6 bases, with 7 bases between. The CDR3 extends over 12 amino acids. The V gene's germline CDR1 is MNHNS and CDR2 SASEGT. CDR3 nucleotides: TGTGCCAGCAGTGAGGGTGAGGATACGCAGTATTTT. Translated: CASSEGEDTQYF.

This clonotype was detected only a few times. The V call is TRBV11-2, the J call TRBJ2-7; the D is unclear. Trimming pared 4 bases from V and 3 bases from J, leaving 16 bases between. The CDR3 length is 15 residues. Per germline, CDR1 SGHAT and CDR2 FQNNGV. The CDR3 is CASSSLTRRNYEQYF. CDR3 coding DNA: TGTGCCAGCAGCTCCCTGACCAGACGAAACTACGAGCAGTACTTC.

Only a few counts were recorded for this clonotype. As DNA, the CDR3 is TGTGCCAGCAGTCACACTAGCGGCTACGAGCAGTACTTC. Translating gives CASSHTSGYEQYF. The chain uses TRBV7-9 and TRBJ2-7, with 8 bases aligning to TRBD2. J lost 3 bases, V lost 6 bases, and 4 bases had no gene match. The CDR3 is 13 residues long. The germline V gene has CDR1 SEHNR and CDR2 FQNEAQ (reference sequence). The full variable domain, in which reference TRBV7-9 and TRBJ2-7 provide the parts outside the CDR3, is DTGVSQNPRHKITKRGQNVTFRCDPISEHNRLYWYRQTLGQGPEFLTYFQNEAQLEKSRLLSDRFSAERPKGSFSTLEIQRTEQGDSAMYLCASSHTSGYEQYFGPGTRLTVT.

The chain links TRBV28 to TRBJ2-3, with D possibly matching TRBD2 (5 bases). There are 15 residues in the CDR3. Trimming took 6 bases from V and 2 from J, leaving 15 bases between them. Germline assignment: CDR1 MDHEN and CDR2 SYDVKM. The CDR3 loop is CASSPRWEYTDTQYF. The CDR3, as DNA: TGTGCCAGCAGCCCCCGGTGGGAGTACACAGATACGCAGTATTTT.

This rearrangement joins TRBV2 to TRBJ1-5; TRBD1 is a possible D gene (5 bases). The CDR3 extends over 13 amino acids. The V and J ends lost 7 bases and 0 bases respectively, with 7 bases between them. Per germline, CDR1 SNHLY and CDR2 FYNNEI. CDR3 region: CASKRGSNQPQHF. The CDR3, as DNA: TGTGCCAGCAAAAGGGGTAGCAATCAGCCCCAGCATTTT.

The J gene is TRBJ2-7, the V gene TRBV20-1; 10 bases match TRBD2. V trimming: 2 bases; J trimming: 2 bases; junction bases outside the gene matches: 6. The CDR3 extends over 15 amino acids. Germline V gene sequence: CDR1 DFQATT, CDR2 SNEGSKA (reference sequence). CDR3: CSARLAGGRPYEQYF. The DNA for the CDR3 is TGCAGTGCTAGATTAGCGGGAGGCAGACCCTACGAGCAGTACTTC.

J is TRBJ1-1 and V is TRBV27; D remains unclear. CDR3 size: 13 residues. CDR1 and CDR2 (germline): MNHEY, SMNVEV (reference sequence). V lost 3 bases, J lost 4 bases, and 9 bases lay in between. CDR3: CASSFLGSTEAFF. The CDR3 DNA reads TGTGCCAGCAGTTTTTTGGGGAGCACTGAAGCTTTCTTT.

In DNA, the CDR3 is TGCAGTGCGGGACCGGGACAGGTAAAAGTGGCGCGACAGCCCCAGCATTTT. Its protein is CSAGPGQVKVARQPQHF. The chain joins TRBV20-1 to TRBJ1-5, with 8 bases identical to TRBD1. The trim removed 6 bases at V and 7 bases at J, leaving 20 bases unmatched. There are 17 residues in the CDR3. Germline CDR1 and CDR2: DFQATT and SNEGSKA (reference sequence).

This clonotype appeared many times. The CDR3 is CASQGKSYEQYF. The DNA for the CDR3 is TGTGCCAGCCAGGGGAAGAGCTACGAGCAGTACTTC. The rearrangement joins TRBV10-3 to TRBJ2-7; possibly TRBD1 for D (6 bases). V was trimmed by 10 bases and J by 3 bases, leaving 13 bases between them. Germline-derived CDR1 and CDR2 are ENHRY and SYGVKD. The CDR3 covers 12 residues.

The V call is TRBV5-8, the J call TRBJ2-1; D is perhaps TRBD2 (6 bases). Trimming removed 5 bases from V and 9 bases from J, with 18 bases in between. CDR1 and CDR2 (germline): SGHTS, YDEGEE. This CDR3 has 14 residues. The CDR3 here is CASSPVLASSEQFF. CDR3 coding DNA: TGTGCCAGCAGTCCCGTTCTAGCGTCGTCTGAGCAGTTCTTC. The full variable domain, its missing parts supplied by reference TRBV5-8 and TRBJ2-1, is EAGVTQSPTHLIKTRGQQATLRCSPISGHTSVYWYQQALGLGLQFLLWYDEGEERNRGNFPPRFSGRQFPNYSSELNVNALELEDSALYLCASSPVLASSEQFFGPGTRLTVL.

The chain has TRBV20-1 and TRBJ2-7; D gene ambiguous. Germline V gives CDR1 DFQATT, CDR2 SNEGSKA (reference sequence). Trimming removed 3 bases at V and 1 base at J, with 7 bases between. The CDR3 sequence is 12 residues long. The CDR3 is CSASQASYEQYF. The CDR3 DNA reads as TGCAGTGCTAGCCAAGCTTCCTACGAGCAGTACTTC.

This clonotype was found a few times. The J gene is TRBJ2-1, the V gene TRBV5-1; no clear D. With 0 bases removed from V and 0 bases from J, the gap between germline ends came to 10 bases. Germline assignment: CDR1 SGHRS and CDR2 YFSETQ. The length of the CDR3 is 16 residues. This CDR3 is CASSLDILSSYNEQFF. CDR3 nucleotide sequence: TGCGCCAGCAGCTTGGACATCCTCAGCTCCTACAATGAGCAGTTCTTC.

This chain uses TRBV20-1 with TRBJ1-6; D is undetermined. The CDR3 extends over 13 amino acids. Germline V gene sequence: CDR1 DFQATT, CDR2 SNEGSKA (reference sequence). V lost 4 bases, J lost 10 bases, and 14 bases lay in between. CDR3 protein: CSATPLGESPLHF. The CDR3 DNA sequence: TGCAGTGCTACGCCCCTGGGCGAGTCACCCCTCCACTTT.

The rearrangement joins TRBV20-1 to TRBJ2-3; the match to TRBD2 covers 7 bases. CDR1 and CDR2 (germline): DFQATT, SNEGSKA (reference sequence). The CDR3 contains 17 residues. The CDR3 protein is CCASNLPGRDYTDTQYF. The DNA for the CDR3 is TGCTGCGCCTCCAATCTCCCGGGACGGGACTACACAGATACGCAGTATTTT.

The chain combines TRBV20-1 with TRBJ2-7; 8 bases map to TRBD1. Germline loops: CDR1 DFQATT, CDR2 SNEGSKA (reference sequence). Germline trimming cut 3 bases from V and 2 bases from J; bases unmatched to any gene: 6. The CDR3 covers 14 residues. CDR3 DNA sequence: TGCAGTGCTAGGTTCCCGGGACAGGCCTACGAGCAGTACTTC. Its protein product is CSARFPGQAYEQYF.

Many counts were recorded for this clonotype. The CDR3 DNA reads as TGTGCCAGCACCCCGGGAGGGGGCGGCGAGACCCAGTACTTC. Its translation is CASTPGGGGETQYF. The V call is TRBV12-3 or TRBV12-4, the J call TRBJ2-5, with D possibly TRBD2 on 8 matching bases. The CDR3 is 14 amino acids. V dropped 7 bases and J dropped 5 bases, with 17 bases sitting between them.

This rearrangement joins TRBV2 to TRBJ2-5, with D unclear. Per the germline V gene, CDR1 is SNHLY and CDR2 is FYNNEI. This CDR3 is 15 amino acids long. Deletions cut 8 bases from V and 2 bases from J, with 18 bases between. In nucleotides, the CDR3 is TGTGCCAGCCGGCTTCGTTCCAGCCCGCAAGAGACCCAGTACTTC. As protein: CASRLRSSPQETQYF.

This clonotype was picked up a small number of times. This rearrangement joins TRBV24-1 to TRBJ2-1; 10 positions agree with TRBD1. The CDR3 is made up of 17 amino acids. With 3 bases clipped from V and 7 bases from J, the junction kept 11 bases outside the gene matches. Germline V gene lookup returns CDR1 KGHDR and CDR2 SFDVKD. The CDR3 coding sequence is TGTGCCACCAGTGATAAAAGGGGACAGGGGAGTCGGAATGAGCAGTTCTTC. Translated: CATSDKRGQGSRNEQFF.

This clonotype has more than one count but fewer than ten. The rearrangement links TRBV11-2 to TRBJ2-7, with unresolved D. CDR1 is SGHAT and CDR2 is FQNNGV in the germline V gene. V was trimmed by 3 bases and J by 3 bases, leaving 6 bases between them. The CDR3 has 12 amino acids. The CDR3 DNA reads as TGTGCCAGCAGCTTCATAGTCTACGAGCAGTACTTC. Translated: CASSFIVYEQYF.

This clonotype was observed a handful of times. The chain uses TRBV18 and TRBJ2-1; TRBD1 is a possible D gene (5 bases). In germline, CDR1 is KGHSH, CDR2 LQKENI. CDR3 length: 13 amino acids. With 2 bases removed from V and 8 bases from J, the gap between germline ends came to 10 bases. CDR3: CASSPGAGDEQFF. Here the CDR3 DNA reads TGTGCCAGCTCACCAGGGGCAGGCGATGAGCAGTTCTTC.

CDR3 DNA: TGCGCCAGCAGCCGAGACGGGGTAAGCTCCTACGAGCAGTACTTC. It codes for CASSRDGVSSYEQYF. The rearrangement links TRBV4-3 to TRBJ2-7; TRBD2 might be the D (5 bases). CDR1 and CDR2 from the germline V gene are LGHNA and YSLEER. The CDR3 loop spans 15 amino acids. V lost 4 bases, J lost 0 bases, and 13 bases lay in between.

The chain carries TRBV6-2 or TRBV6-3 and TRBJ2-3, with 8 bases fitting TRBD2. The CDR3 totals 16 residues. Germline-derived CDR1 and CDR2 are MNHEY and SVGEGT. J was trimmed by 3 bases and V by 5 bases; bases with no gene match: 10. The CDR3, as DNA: TGTGCCAGCAGTACGGGTAGCGGGATTCTAACAGATACGCAGTATTTT. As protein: CASSTGSGILTDTQYF.

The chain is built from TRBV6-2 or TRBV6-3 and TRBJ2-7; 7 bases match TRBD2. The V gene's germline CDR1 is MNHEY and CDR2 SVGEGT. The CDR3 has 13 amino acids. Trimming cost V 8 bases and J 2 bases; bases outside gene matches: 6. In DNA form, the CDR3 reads TGTGCCAGCTTTGGACTAGGAGCCTACGAGCAGTACTTC. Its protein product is CASFGLGAYEQYF.

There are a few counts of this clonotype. CDR3 sequence reads: CASSLESQRETQYF. The CDR3 DNA is TGTGCCAGCAGCTTGGAGTCCCAAAGGGAGACCCAGTACTTC. The chain combines TRBV5-6 with TRBJ2-5; D uncertain. V lost 0 bases and J lost 5, with 11 bases in between. CDR1 is SGHDT, CDR2 YYEEEE, per germline. CDR3 length equals 14 residues. The full variable domain, in which reference TRBV5-6 and TRBJ2-5 provide the parts outside the CDR3, is DAGVTQSPTHLIKTRGQQVTLRCSPKSGHDTVSWYQQALGQGPQFIFQYYEEEERQRGNFPDRFSGHQFPNYSSELNVNALLLGDSALYLCASSLESQRETQYFGPGTRLLVL.

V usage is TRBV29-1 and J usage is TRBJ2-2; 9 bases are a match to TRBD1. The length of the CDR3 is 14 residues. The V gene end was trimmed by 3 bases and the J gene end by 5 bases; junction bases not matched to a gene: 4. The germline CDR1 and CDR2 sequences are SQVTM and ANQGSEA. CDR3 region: CSVEGQGGTGELFF. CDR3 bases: TGCAGCGTTGAGGGACAGGGAGGGACCGGGGAGCTGTTTTTT.

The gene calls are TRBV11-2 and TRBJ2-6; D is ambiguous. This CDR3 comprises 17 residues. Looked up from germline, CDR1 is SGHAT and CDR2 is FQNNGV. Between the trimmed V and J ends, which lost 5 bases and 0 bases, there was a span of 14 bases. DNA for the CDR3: TGTGCCAGCAGCGAGGTCTTGCACGCCTCTGGGGCCAACGTCCTGACTTTC. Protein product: CASSEVLHASGANVLTF.

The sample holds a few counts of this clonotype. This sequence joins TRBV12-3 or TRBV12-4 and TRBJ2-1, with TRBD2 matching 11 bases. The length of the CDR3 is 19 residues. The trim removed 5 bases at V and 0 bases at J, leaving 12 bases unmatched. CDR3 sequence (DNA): TGTGCCAGCAGTGATTATAGCGGGGGGGCGCCCGGCTCCTACAATGAGCAGTTCTTC. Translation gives CASSDYSGGAPGSYNEQFF.

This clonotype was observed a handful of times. The CDR3 here is CASSLGTDRGYNEQFF. CDR3 DNA: TGCGCCAGCAGCTTGGGGACCGACAGGGGCTACAATGAGCAGTTCTTC. This chain links TRBV5-1 with TRBJ2-1; TRBD1 matches at 8 bases. There are 16 residues in the CDR3. V shed 0 bases, J shed 3 bases, and the junction held 5 bases outside the gene matches. The germline CDR1 and CDR2 sequences are SGHRS and YFSETQ.

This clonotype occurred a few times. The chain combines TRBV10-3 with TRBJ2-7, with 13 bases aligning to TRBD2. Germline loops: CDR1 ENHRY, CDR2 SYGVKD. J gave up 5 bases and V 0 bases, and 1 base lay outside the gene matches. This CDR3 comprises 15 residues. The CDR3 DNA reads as TGTGCCATCAGTGAGTCTGGGACTAGCGGGAACGAGCAGTACTTC. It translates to CAISESGTSGNEQYF.

The CDR3 spells CASSLAGTSVVAQYF. The DNA of the CDR3 is TGTGCCAGCAGCTTAGCCGGGACTAGCGTTGTTGCCCAGTACTTC. This chain joins TRBV7-9 and TRBJ2-5, with 10 bases identical to TRBD2. The CDR3 has 15 residues. The ends lost 0 bases at V and 9 bases at J; junction bases unmatched: 7. Germline lookup yields CDR1 SEHNR and CDR2 FQNEAQ (reference sequence).